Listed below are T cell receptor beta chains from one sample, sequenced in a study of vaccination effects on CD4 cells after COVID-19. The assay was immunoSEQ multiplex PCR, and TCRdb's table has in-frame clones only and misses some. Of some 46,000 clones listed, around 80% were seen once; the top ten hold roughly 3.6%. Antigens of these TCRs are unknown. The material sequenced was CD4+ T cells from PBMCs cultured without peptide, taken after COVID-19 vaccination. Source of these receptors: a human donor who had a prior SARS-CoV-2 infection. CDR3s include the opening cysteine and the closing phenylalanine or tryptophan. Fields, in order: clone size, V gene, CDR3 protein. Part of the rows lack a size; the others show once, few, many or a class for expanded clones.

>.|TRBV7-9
CASSLGAGEGTQYF
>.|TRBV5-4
CASSPGTSGGTETQYF
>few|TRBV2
CARTGTGALYTF
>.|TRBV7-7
CASSPRFGLAEVSNEQFF
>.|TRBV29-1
CSPGLAGTTRLTDTQYF
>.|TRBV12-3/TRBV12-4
CASSPGTGLVNAF
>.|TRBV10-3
CAISESDTEAFF
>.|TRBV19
CASSRKGQGLFF
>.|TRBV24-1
CAVSPGGTDTQYF
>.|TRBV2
CASRTGPVSYF
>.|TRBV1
CTSSQEWTDNEKLFF
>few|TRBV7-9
CASSSRKTADATNTIYF
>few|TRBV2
CASGPYTEAFF
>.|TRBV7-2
CASSLGWPGQGQETQYF
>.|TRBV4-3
CASSQDRAGTNEKLFF
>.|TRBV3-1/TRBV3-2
CASSQAGGEETQYF
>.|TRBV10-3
CAISDMGGASNEQFF
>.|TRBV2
CASSPELDRLRLSGQYF
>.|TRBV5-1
CASSEGQGRADTQYF
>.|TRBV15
CATSSTKGAQYF
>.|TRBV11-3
CASSLEGRGGNYGYTF
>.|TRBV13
CASTQRLAGGQDTQYF
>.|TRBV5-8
CASSDLKGQSNQPQHF
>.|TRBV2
CASSTAGGTEAFF
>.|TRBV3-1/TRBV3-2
CASSPHSGGAWEQYF
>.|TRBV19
CASSWTGYDQPQHF
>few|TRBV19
CASWDRINYGYTF
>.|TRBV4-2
CASSQDFGLADYNEQFF
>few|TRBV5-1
CASIPGTSGLSEQFF
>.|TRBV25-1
CASQGQVNYGYTF
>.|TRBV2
CASSGTPTNEKLFF
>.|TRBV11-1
CASSLGGRADTQYF
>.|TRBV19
CASSRVRGEGFLETQYF
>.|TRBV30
CAWSSGTGVYEQYF
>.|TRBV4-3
CASSSQLQGSGANVLTF
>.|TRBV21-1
CASSKVFRSQGAGRYGYTF
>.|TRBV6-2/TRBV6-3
CASSYSDGQGPYEQYF
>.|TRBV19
CASRSLAGIFNEQFF
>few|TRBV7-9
CASSLWTSGRRGTGELFF
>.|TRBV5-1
CASSLGTSGTDTQYF
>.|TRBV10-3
CAIRTQGSGTEAFF
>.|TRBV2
CASTLLAGAYEQFF
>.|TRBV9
CASSVAGQSYEQYF
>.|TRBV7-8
CASSLGGRGYEQYF